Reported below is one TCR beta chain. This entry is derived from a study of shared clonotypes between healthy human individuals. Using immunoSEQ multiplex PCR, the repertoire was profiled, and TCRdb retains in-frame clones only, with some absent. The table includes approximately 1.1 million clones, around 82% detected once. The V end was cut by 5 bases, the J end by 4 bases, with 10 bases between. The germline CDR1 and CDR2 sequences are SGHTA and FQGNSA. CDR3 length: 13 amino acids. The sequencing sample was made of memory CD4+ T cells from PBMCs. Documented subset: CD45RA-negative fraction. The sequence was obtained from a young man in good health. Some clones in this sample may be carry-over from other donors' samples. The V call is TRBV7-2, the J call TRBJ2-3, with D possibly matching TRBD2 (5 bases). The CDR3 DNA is TGTGCCAGCAGCCGCCCCGGGGCAGATACGCAGTATTTT. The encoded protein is CASSRPGADTQYF.